These T cell receptor beta chains were read from a single sample in a study of early T cells in non-severe SARS-CoV-2 infection. One entry per CDR3 protein results from TCRdb running MiXCR on the 5' RACE reads. The sample lists 85,000 to 90,000 distinct CDR3 sequences; under 15% were seen once. Sample: whole blood. These receptors all stem from an adult who was a healthcare worker with PCR-confirmed SARS-CoV-2 infection or an uninfected control (not recorded which). Each CDR3 is given with its conserved first and last residue. D genes are given only for firm matches. A clone size is listed for some rows: how often the clone was seen (once, few, many), or a class if it is expanded.

CDR3 length: 15; clone size: NA; D gene: TRBD1; J gene: TRBJ2-5; V gene: TRBV10-3; CDR3 protein: CAISETGLLQETQYF; CDR3 DNA: TGTGCCATCAGCGAGACAGGGCTCCTCCAAGAGACCCAGTACTTC
CDR3 length: 14; clone size: NA; D gene: NA; J gene: TRBJ2-7; V gene: TRBV12-3/TRBV12-4; CDR3 protein: CASSLRQVLGEQYF; CDR3 DNA: TGTGCCAGCAGTTTACGGCAGGTACTCGGCGAGCAGTACTTC
CDR3 length: 16; clone size: NA; D gene: TRBD1; J gene: TRBJ2-3; V gene: TRBV7-2; CDR3 protein: CASSPGGRRRTDTQYF; CDR3 DNA: TGTGCCAGCAGCCCAGGGGGCCGGAGACGCACAGATACGCAGTATTTT
CDR3 length: 16; clone size: few; D gene: TRBD1; J gene: TRBJ2-6; V gene: TRBV3-1; CDR3 protein: CASSPAGQGGANVLTF; CDR3 DNA: TGTGCCAGCAGCCCCGCCGGACAGGGGGGGGCCAACGTCCTGACTTTC
CDR3 length: 15; clone size: NA; D gene: NA; J gene: TRBJ1-2; V gene: TRBV12-3/TRBV12-4; CDR3 protein: CASSWQGAANYGYTF; CDR3 DNA: TGTGCCAGCAGTTGGCAAGGGGCGGCTAACTATGGCTACACCTTC
CDR3 length: 20; clone size: few; D gene: TRBD2; J gene: TRBJ2-2; V gene: TRBV7-6; CDR3 protein: CASSLAPPLLLAGDTGELFF; CDR3 DNA: TGTGCCAGCAGCTTAGCCCCTCCTTTACTACTAGCGGGAGACACCGGGGAGCTGTTTTTT
CDR3 length: 13; clone size: few; D gene: NA; J gene: TRBJ1-3; V gene: TRBV10-3; CDR3 protein: CAISRDFGNTIYF; CDR3 DNA: TGTGCCATCAGCAGGGACTTTGGAAACACCATATATTTT
CDR3 length: 11; clone size: NA; D gene: TRBD1; J gene: TRBJ2-7; V gene: TRBV10-2; CDR3 protein: CASQQGSEQYF; CDR3 DNA: TGCGCCAGCCAACAGGGGTCCGAGCAGTACTTC
CDR3 length: 15; clone size: many; D gene: NA; J gene: TRBJ2-1; V gene: TRBV5-1; CDR3 protein: CASSLGGSPYNEQFF; CDR3 DNA: TGCGCCAGCAGCTTGGGTGGCAGTCCCTACAATGAGCAGTTCTTC
CDR3 length: 13; clone size: few; D gene: NA; J gene: TRBJ1-6; V gene: TRBV7-3; CDR3 protein: CASSLTADSPLHF; CDR3 DNA: TGTGCCAGCAGCTTAACAGCTGATTCACCCCTCCACTTT
CDR3 length: 13; clone size: few; D gene: NA; J gene: TRBJ2-5; V gene: TRBV7-3; CDR3 protein: CASSRLGGETQYF; CDR3 DNA: TGTGCCAGCAGCCGACTAGGAGGAGAGACCCAGTACTTC
CDR3 length: 16; clone size: NA; D gene: TRBD1; J gene: TRBJ2-7; V gene: TRBV28; CDR3 protein: CASSNFLRDRGREQYF; CDR3 DNA: TGTGCCAGCAGTAATTTCCTAAGGGACAGGGGTAGGGAGCAGTACTTC
CDR3 length: 14; clone size: few; D gene: NA; J gene: TRBJ2-1; V gene: TRBV29-1; CDR3 protein: CSVVLETGYNEQFF; CDR3 DNA: TGCAGCGTTGTGCTGGAGACAGGATACAATGAGCAGTTCTTC
CDR3 length: 15; clone size: NA; D gene: TRBD2; J gene: TRBJ2-3; V gene: TRBV12-3/TRBV12-4; CDR3 protein: CASSSGGSPTDTQYF; CDR3 DNA: TGTGCCAGCAGTTCCGGCGGGAGCCCCACAGATACGCAGTATTTT
CDR3 length: 12; clone size: NA; D gene: TRBD1; J gene: TRBJ1-1; V gene: TRBV20-1; CDR3 protein: CSADETGTEAFF; CDR3 DNA: TGCAGTGCAGACGAGACAGGGACTGAAGCTTTCTTT
CDR3 length: 12; clone size: few; D gene: NA; J gene: TRBJ2-2; V gene: TRBV9; CDR3 protein: CASSVEAGELFF; CDR3 DNA: TGTGCCAGCAGCGTAGAGGCCGGGGAGCTGTTTTTT
CDR3 length: 16; clone size: few; D gene: NA; J gene: TRBJ1-2; V gene: TRBV14; CDR3 protein: CASSQGQGLTNYGYTF; CDR3 DNA: TGTGCCAGCAGCCAAGGGCAGGGCCTTACTAACTATGGCTACACCTTC
CDR3 length: 16; clone size: NA; D gene: TRBD1; J gene: TRBJ2-2; V gene: TRBV7-3; CDR3 protein: CASSATQGASTGELFF; CDR3 DNA: TGTGCCAGCAGCGCCACTCAGGGGGCGAGCACCGGGGAGCTGTTTTTT
CDR3 length: 16; clone size: few; D gene: TRBD2; J gene: TRBJ2-2; V gene: TRBV7-9; CDR3 protein: CASSHTTTSGTGELFF; CDR3 DNA: TGTGCCAGCAGCCACACCACGACTAGCGGCACCGGGGAGCTGTTTTTT
CDR3 length: 12; clone size: NA; D gene: NA; J gene: TRBJ2-1; V gene: TRBV6-6; CDR3 protein: CASRETYNEQFF; CDR3 DNA: TGTGCCAGCAGGGAGACCTACAATGAGCAGTTCTTC
CDR3 length: 12; clone size: NA; D gene: NA; J gene: TRBJ2-7; V gene: TRBV4-1; CDR3 protein: CASSGDLGEQYF; CDR3 DNA: TGCGCCAGCAGCGGCGATCTGGGTGAGCAGTACTTC
CDR3 length: 13; clone size: few; D gene: NA; J gene: TRBJ1-1; V gene: TRBV6-5; CDR3 protein: CASSYGRDTEAFF; CDR3 DNA: TGTGCCAGCAGTTACGGTCGGGACACTGAAGCTTTCTTT
CDR3 length: 16; clone size: NA; D gene: TRBD2; J gene: TRBJ2-7; V gene: TRBV7-6; CDR3 protein: CASSLGTSGRGYEQYF; CDR3 DNA: TGTGCCAGCAGCTTAGGAACTAGCGGGAGGGGATACGAGCAGTACTTC
CDR3 length: 16; clone size: many; D gene: NA; J gene: TRBJ2-7; V gene: TRBV7-2; CDR3 protein: CASSLGPPTGAYEQYF; CDR3 DNA: TGTGCCAGCAGCTTAGGCCCCCCAACGGGAGCCTACGAGCAGTACTTC
CDR3 length: 13; clone size: many; D gene: NA; J gene: TRBJ2-7; V gene: TRBV3-1; CDR3 protein: CASATGFAYEQYF; CDR3 DNA: TGTGCCAGCGCTACGGGATTCGCCTACGAGCAGTACTTC
CDR3 length: 15; clone size: few; D gene: NA; J gene: TRBJ2-2; V gene: TRBV6-1; CDR3 protein: CASSEVLWYGGELFF; CDR3 DNA: TGTGCCAGCAGTGAAGTCCTCTGGTACGGCGGGGAGCTGTTTTTT
CDR3 length: 17; clone size: many; D gene: NA; J gene: TRBJ2-7; V gene: TRBV10-2; CDR3 protein: CASSESGLVGGRYEQYF; CDR3 DNA: TGCGCCAGCAGTGAGTCAGGTTTAGTAGGGGGGCGATACGAGCAGTACTTC
CDR3 length: 14; clone size: once; D gene: NA; J gene: TRBJ2-3; V gene: TRBV12-5; CDR3 protein: CASGLGQNTDTQYF; CDR3 DNA: TGTGCTAGTGGTTTGGGCCAGAACACAGATACGCAGTATTTT
CDR3 length: 15; clone size: NA; D gene: NA; J gene: TRBJ1-1; V gene: TRBV15; CDR3 protein: CATSRSYRTRNEAFF; CDR3 DNA: TGTGCCACCAGCAGATCCTACAGGACTCGGAATGAAGCTTTCTTT
CDR3 length: 18; clone size: NA; D gene: NA; J gene: TRBJ2-3; V gene: TRBV27; CDR3 protein: CASSYRPQVLRGTDTQYF; CDR3 DNA: TGTGCCAGCAGTTATCGACCCCAGGTACTCCGCGGCACAGATACGCAGTATTTT
CDR3 length: 15; clone size: NA; D gene: NA; J gene: TRBJ1-2; V gene: TRBV4-2; CDR3 protein: CASSQDVERSYGYTF; CDR3 DNA: TGTGCCAGCAGCCAAGATGTGGAGCGTTCCTATGGCTACACCTTC
CDR3 length: 19; clone size: NA; D gene: TRBD2; J gene: TRBJ2-4; V gene: TRBV27; CDR3 protein: CASSLTSGGTRRAKNIQYF; CDR3 DNA: TGTGCCAGCAGTCTCACTAGCGGGGGAACCAGGAGGGCCAAAAACATTCAGTACTTC
CDR3 length: 15; clone size: few; D gene: TRBD1; J gene: TRBJ2-3; V gene: TRBV20-1; CDR3 protein: CSAAARGHSSDTQYF; CDR3 DNA: TGCAGTGCCGCCGCCAGGGGGCATTCGTCAGATACGCAGTATTTT
CDR3 length: 14; clone size: few; D gene: TRBD2; J gene: TRBJ2-1; V gene: TRBV29-1; CDR3 protein: CSAGTSGSRREQFF; CDR3 DNA: TGCAGCGCCGGGACTAGCGGGAGTCGAAGGGAGCAGTTCTTC
CDR3 length: 15; clone size: NA; D gene: NA; J gene: TRBJ2-5; V gene: TRBV27; CDR3 protein: CASSLSPNPQETQYF; CDR3 DNA: TGTGCCAGCAGTTTATCCCCGAACCCCCAAGAGACCCAGTACTTC
CDR3 length: 13; clone size: few; D gene: NA; J gene: TRBJ1-1; V gene: TRBV7-9; CDR3 protein: CASSLNRDTEAFF; CDR3 DNA: TGTGCCAGCAGCTTAAATCGGGACACTGAAGCTTTCTTT
CDR3 length: 16; clone size: few; D gene: NA; J gene: TRBJ2-7; V gene: TRBV4-1; CDR3 protein: CASSQGPGVSSYEQYF; CDR3 DNA: TGCGCCAGCAGCCAAGGACCAGGGGTGAGCTCCTACGAGCAGTACTTC
CDR3 length: 19; clone size: NA; D gene: NA; J gene: TRBJ2-3; V gene: TRBV18; CDR3 protein: CASSPLPGGGGDRTDTQYF; CDR3 DNA: TGTGCCAGCTCACCCCTCCCTGGTGGGGGGGGCGACCGAACAGATACGCAGTATTTT
CDR3 length: 13; clone size: many; D gene: NA; J gene: TRBJ2-1; V gene: TRBV28; CDR3 protein: CASSPLQDNEQFF; CDR3 DNA: TGTGCCAGCAGTCCCCTTCAGGACAATGAGCAGTTCTTC
CDR3 length: 14; clone size: many; D gene: NA; J gene: TRBJ2-4; V gene: TRBV5-1; CDR3 protein: CASSLDQSGNIQYF; CDR3 DNA: TGCGCCAGCAGCTTGGACCAATCGGGAAACATTCAGTACTTC
CDR3 length: 15; clone size: few; D gene: TRBD1; J gene: TRBJ2-1; V gene: TRBV6-5; CDR3 protein: CASSYSQGDYNEQFF; CDR3 DNA: TGTGCCAGCAGTTACTCTCAGGGGGACTACAATGAGCAGTTCTTC
CDR3 length: 13; clone size: NA; D gene: NA; J gene: TRBJ1-2; V gene: TRBV28; CDR3 protein: CASSLWPVQGYTF; CDR3 DNA: TGTGCCAGCAGTTTATGGCCGGTTCAGGGCTACACCTTC
CDR3 length: 12; clone size: NA; D gene: NA; J gene: TRBJ2-1; V gene: TRBV7-9; CDR3 protein: CASRGVAVEQFF; CDR3 DNA: TGTGCCAGCCGAGGGGTCGCGGTTGAGCAGTTCTTC
CDR3 length: 15; clone size: few; D gene: TRBD2; J gene: TRBJ2-3; V gene: TRBV20-1; CDR3 protein: CSAGKLAGLGDTQYF; CDR3 DNA: TGCAGTGCTGGGAAACTAGCGGGATTGGGAGATACGCAGTATTTT
CDR3 length: 17; clone size: NA; D gene: TRBD2; J gene: TRBJ2-7; V gene: TRBV12-3/TRBV12-4; CDR3 protein: CASSFGTSGRRSYEQYF; CDR3 DNA: TGTGCCAGCAGTTTCGGGACTAGCGGGAGGAGGTCCTACGAGCAGTACTTC
CDR3 length: 15; clone size: NA; D gene: NA; J gene: TRBJ1-5; V gene: TRBV10-2; CDR3 protein: CASSGMTGSNQPQHF; CDR3 DNA: TGCGCCAGCAGTGGAATGACAGGAAGCAATCAGCCCCAGCATTTT